This record looks at one TCR beta chain sequence and its context. The antigen it binds to is not known. Qualities for individual bases were not recorded, and no much larger clone is one base off. In Seattle, one collaborating source enrolled patients while the infection was active and tracked those patients longitudinally over the course of disease. The collaborating institutions used their own protocols to collect whole blood in K2EDTA tubes. For TCRbeta analysis, collaborators shipped samples in one of three forms: frozen whole blood, isolated PBMCs, or DNA extracted from either of those sample types. The data were taken from a study of blood T cell repertoires in COVID-19 (dated by TCRdb to the early 2020s). Regarding the complete study: Collaborator samples came from the United States, Italy and Spain and covered acute and convalescent phases of COVID-19. The material from the prospective study consisted of cDNA or gDNA derived from T cells, B-cell-depleted T cells, or PBMCs. The dataset comprised deeply sampled blood TCRbeta repertoires from subjects exposed to, actively infected with, or recovered from COVID-19. The repertoires were released in a freely available public database meant as a resource for research on the immune response to SARS-CoV-2. Sample metadata almost always included a de-identified subject ID, COVID-19 status, age in years and sex. HLA class I and class II types, where available, came from metadata supplied by the sample provider rather than from assay-based typing. The samples were drawn from two sources: the first 160 participants of the ongoing ImmuneRACE study, and 950 to 1,500 subjects contributed by 6 global collaborators. General findings and caveats noted by the study authors: The quantity of clinical and demographic metadata differed by source and by participant and was supplied without curation.

The immunoSEQ Assay, a bias-controlled multiplex PCR, was used to amplify TCRbeta CDR3 regions from genomic DNA. For the original study's pipeline: Nucleated cell counts per sample were estimated from amplification of reference gene primers within the assay. To quantify the absolute abundance of each unique TCRbeta CDR3 rearrangement, sequence reads were collapsed and filtered. Productive Simpson clonality was computed per sample as the square root of Simpson's diversity index over productive rearrangements. TCRdb holds this immuneACCESS table with in-frame rearrangements only. Some clones are missing; in checked studies, unresolved V genes explain under half, and the rest has no known cause. V, J and clone size were drawn from that table, and D and trimming were deduced from the DNA. The sample includes about 420,000 clones, with over 85% observed a single time. Of the sample, roughly 0.76% falls within the top ten clones.

The sample comprised peripheral blood. The sequence derives from a man aged 18 to 29 with COVID-19, enrolled during active disease.

The bases are TGCGCCAGCAGCGAAGACGCCCTCGGGGGGGGCAAGGATGGCTACACCTTC. This translates into CASSEDALGGGKDGYTF. This chain joins TRBV5-1 to TRBJ1-2, and possibly TRBD1, on 6 matching bases. The germline V gene sets CDR1 to SGHRS and CDR2 to YFSETQ. Trimming costs V 4 bases and J 6 bases, and their ends lie 25 bases apart. Taken from cysteine to phenylalanine, the CDR3 has 17 residues. Of the read, only the CDR3 DNA is kept; its 51 bases are in frame from base 1.